This T cell receptor (beta chain) was identified in a study of cytomegalovirus exposure and HLA in healthy donors. Across the whole study: Of 350 to 400 genotyped donors, 81% grouped in the Caucasian-associated ancestry cluster.

The donors were healthy bone marrow donors. Unrecorded immune exposure was likely among donors, who were nominally healthy when sampled. In the PCR, 60 Vbeta and 13 Jbeta primers were used. Clones were read by immunoSEQ multiplex PCR, and TCRdb kept only the in-frame ones, dropping some. The table lists some 160,000 clones, approximately 88% of them singletons, with approximately 1.5% in the top ten. In regard to this clone: Its antigen is not identified.

Whole-study results and caveats: Among donors in an Asian-associated ancestry cluster, a later analysis reportedly found fewer N-insertions than the approximately 700-donor mean.

V was cut by 2 bases and J by 0 bases, with 7 bases left in between. This CDR3 is 14 amino acids long. Germline V CDR1 and CDR2: SEHNR, FQNEAQ (reference sequence). Sequenced material: PBMCs. The chain uses TRBV7-9 and TRBJ1-2; D is ambiguous. The sequence came from a woman aged 18-35 years in good health and CMV-seronegative. The CDR3: CASSLTGPNYGYTF. The DNA of the CDR3 is TGTGCCAGCAGCTTAACGGGTCCTAACTATGGCTACACCTTC.